The 8 T cell receptor beta chains presented below share a single source sample, sequenced in a study of tissue T cells after allogeneic stem cell transplantation. Clones were sequenced by immunoSEQ multiplex PCR, and TCRdb holds only the in-frame ones, with some missing. The sample shows approximately 6,900 clones, 50% of them seen only once. The time point is: mouse harvest day 7 after allogeneic transplant. The graft held 10^6 splenic CD5+ T cells and 10^7 T-cell-depleted bone marrow cells. Sequenced material: gut tissue. All receptors come from a female BALB/c mouse given C57BL/6 T cells with graft-versus-host disease after an allogeneic hematopoietic cell transplant.

This clone was detected only a few times. The listed genes are named as in mouse. The read finishes 1 residue shy of the CDR3 end, and the germline J gene is used to complete it. The chain combines TRBV13-2 with TRBJ2-5; D may correspond to TRBD1 or TRBD2 (5 bases each). Trimming left V 1 base short and J 2 bases short, with 8 bases between. The CDR3 is 14 residues long. Germline V gene lookup returns CDR1 NNHNN and CDR2 SYGAGS (reference sequence). CDR3 loop: CASGDRGSQDTQYF. The part of the CDR3 DNA that was read is TGTGCCAGCGGTGATCGGGGGTCCCAAGACACCCAGTAC.

On this clone: Gene labels here are mouse ones. The CDR3 is cut off 1 residue early in the read; its end comes from the germline J gene. The chain couples TRBV15 to TRBJ2-1; TRBD1 agrees at 8 bases. The germline CDR1 and CDR2 sequences are SGHND and FRSKSL. This CDR3 is 13 amino acids long. V lost 5 bases to trimming and J lost 5 bases; unmatched junction nucleotides: 2. The CDR3 DNA, read in part, is TGTGCCAGCAGTCGGGACAGGAATGCTGAGCAGTTC. Residues: CASSRDRNAEQF. In full, the CDR3 reads CASSRDRNAEQFF.

This clone was seen more than once but under ten times. Genes and germline come from the mouse. CDR3 protein: CASSHWGDSYEQYF. The sequenced part of the CDR3 DNA is TGTGCCAGCAGCCACTGGGGGGACTCCTATGAACAGTAC. The rearrangement uses TRBV3 and TRBJ2-7; TRBD2 matches 9 bases. Read coverage stops 1 residue before the CDR3 terminus; the germline J gene supplies the remainder. This CDR3 has 14 residues. V shed 5 bases, J shed 0 bases, and the junction held 2 bases outside the gene matches. Germline loops: CDR1 SNHLY, CDR2 FYNGKV (reference sequence).

For this clone: Germline and genes: mouse. Coverage ceases 1 residue before the CDR3 finishes, and the germline J gene fills in the end. The chain couples TRBV3 to TRBJ1-1; 10 bases agree with TRBD1. The CDR3 extends over 15 amino acids. Unmatched junction bases numbered 4, after V lost 5 bases and J lost 1 base. The germline V gene has CDR1 SNHLY and CDR2 FYNGKV (reference sequence). The CDR3 reads CASSPDRGRNTEVFF. Incomplete CDR3 DNA: TGTGCCAGCAGCCCCGACAGGGGGCGAAACACAGAAGTCTTC.

This clone is termed large. Gene and germline names: mouse. The observed sequence ends 1 residue before the CDR3 terminus, with the missing tail filled in from the germline J gene. This chain uses TRBV13-1 with TRBJ2-7, with 8 bases fitting TRBD2. The CDR3 sequence is 14 residues long. V lost 3 bases to trimming and J lost 4 bases; unmatched junction nucleotides: 6. Germline V CDR1 and CDR2: NSHNY, SYGAGN. The part of the CDR3 DNA that was read is TGTGCCAGCAGTGGCGGGACTGGTCCTTATGAACAGTAC. It yields the protein CASSGGTGPYEQY. The entire CDR3 is CASSGGTGPYEQYF.

As for this clone: The gene symbols are mouse symbols. The covered CDR3 bases are TGTGCCAGCAGCCAAGATGGGAGGGGTAATTCTGGAAATACGCTCTAT. This translates into CASSQDGRGNSGNTLY. The CDR3 as a whole reads CASSQDGRGNSGNTLYF. V and J are TRBV5 and TRBJ1-3; D may be TRBD1 (5 bases). The read is 1 residue too short to cover the CDR3 end, so that end is filled in from the germline J gene. The germline V and J ends were trimmed by 0 bases and 0 bases, with 12 bases remaining between them. The germline V gene encodes CDR1 LGHNA and CDR2 YNLKQL (reference sequence). This CDR3 spans 17 amino acids.

Concerning this clone: Mismatch with germline at one junction end may stem from a read error. Mouse germline and gene names are used. Sequencing ends 1 residue short of the CDR3 end; the germline J gene provides the rest. This chain links TRBV13-1 with TRBJ1-3, with 7 bases lining up with TRBD1. This CDR3 contains 16 residues. Germline V gene sequence: CDR1 NSHNY, CDR2 SYGAGN. The CDR3 sequence: CASGDAGQTSGNTLYF. Incomplete CDR3 DNA: TGTGCCAGCGGTGACGCGGGACAGACATCTGGAAATACGCTCTAT.

This clone was seen a few times. Germline and genes here are mouse. The CDR3 end lies 1 residue beyond the end of the read and is filled in from the germline J gene. The rearrangement links TRBV26 to TRBJ2-1; 10 nucleotides agree with TRBD2. The CDR3 runs to 15 residues. V gave up 4 bases and J gave up 1 base; unmatched junction bases: 1. Germline CDR1 is KGHPV and CDR2 is FQNQEV (reference sequence). The sequenced part of the CDR3 DNA is TGTGCCAGCAGTCAACTGGGGGGGAACTATGCTGAGCAGTTC. Protein product: CASSQLGGNYAEQF. The whole CDR3 sequence is CASSQLGGNYAEQFF.